The subject of this entry is one TCR beta chain. This sample is drawn from a study of blood T cell repertoires in COVID-19. Study summary: Sites across the United States, Italy and Spain contributed samples from acute and convalescent COVID-19.

Cohorts were assigned according to the clinical history that participants reported. Recovered status in Cohort 3 required two negative PCRs, clearance, or symptom resolution. The authors' processing: Reference gene primer amplification yielded estimated nucleated cell counts. Repertoires were generated with immunoSEQ multiplex PCR, while TCRdb's copy carries only in-frame clones and drops some. V and J calls and clone size come straight from that table; D and trimming were deduced from the DNA. The repertoire holds 390,000 or so clones, with 80% to 90% as singletons. Trimming removed 7 bases at V and 9 bases at J, with 22 bases between. The CDR3 has 15 residues. Per the germline V gene, CDR1 is LNHDA and CDR2 is SQIVND (reference sequence).

The receptor was isolated from a man younger than 30 who had recovered from COVID-19. The sample consisted of PBMCs or T cells enriched from blood (not recorded which). The rearrangement uses TRBV19 and TRBJ2-1; D is perhaps TRBD2 (5 bases). The CDR3 sequence: CASNGGWGFLGEQFF. As DNA, the CDR3 is TGTGCCAGTAACGGCGGGTGGGGATTTTTAGGTGAGCAGTTCTTC.